This T cell receptor beta chain was sequenced for a study of blood T cells in healthy people across ages. The donors, healthy Caucasians from Russia, were aged roughly 6 to 100. It was with a sample-barcoded 5' primer and a J-beta primer mix that a second PCR of roughly 6 to 12 cycles was run. Each single sample gave us at least 2.5 million CDR3-containing paired-end reads. TCRdb redid the calling of the 5' RACE reads with MiXCR, one entry per CDR3 protein. The sample has more than 800,000 distinct CDR3 sequences, 29% seen once. V was clipped by 1 base and J by 3 bases; unmatched bases: 6. The CDR3 sequence is 16 residues long. Germline lookup yields CDR1 SGHTA and CDR2 FQGNSA. This clonotype was seen more than once but under ten times.

Sequencing was performed on blood. The V call is TRBV7-2, the J call TRBJ2-1, with 7 bases that match TRBD2. The origin of this receptor is a woman aged 80 or over in good health. CDR3 bases: TGTGCCAGCAGCTTAGGGTCGGGGGGAATCTACAATGAGCAGTTCTTC. Translating it yields CASSLGSGGIYNEQFF.